This T cell receptor beta chain was captured by sequencing in a study of blood T cell repertoires in COVID-19. Clones were sequenced by immunoSEQ multiplex PCR, and TCRdb holds only the in-frame ones, with some missing. Counted here are 200,000 to 250,000 clones, roughly 88% occurring once; the ten biggest clones make up approximately 13%. Germline V gene sequence: CDR1 MNHNY, CDR2 SVGAGI (reference sequence). V gave up 4 bases and J gave up 6 bases, with 10 bases separating them. The CDR3 length is 12 residues. The sequencing sample was made of peripheral blood. This TCR was recovered from an elderly man with acute or convalescent COVID-19. The chain is built from TRBV6-6 and TRBJ2-7; D may be TRBD2 (6 bases). CDR3 nucleotides: TGTGCCAGCAGTTGGCCGGAGGGCGAGCAGTACTTC. It translates to CASSWPEGEQYF.